Below, 29 T cell receptor beta chains from the same sample are listed, as sequenced in a study of prognosis after radiotherapy for stage I lung cancer. Researchers used two-round multiplex PCR to amplify TCR beta CDR3 starting from genomic DNA. First-round PCR used primers specific to each TRBV and TRBJ gene. MiXCR was run by TCRdb on the multiplex PCR reads, yielding one entry per CDR3 protein. The sample records roughly 13,000 distinct CDR3 sequences, roughly a quarter being singletons. This material consisted of PBMCs, taken before or after stereotactic body radiation therapy (not recorded which). All receptors come from a donor at least 50 years old with non-small cell lung cancer.

The table lists this clonotype with many counts. This chain uses TRBV4-1 with TRBJ2-5, with 10 bases fitting TRBD2. J lost 2 bases, V lost 4 bases, and 1 base had no gene match. CDR1 is MGHRA, CDR2 YSYEKL, per germline. This CDR3 contains 14 residues. Here the CDR3 DNA reads TGCGCCAGCAGCCGGACTAGCGGACAAGAGACCCAGTACTTC. The encoded protein is CASSRTSGQETQYF.

This clonotype appeared a few times. The V and J genes are TRBV29-1 and TRBJ2-5; D unclear. In germline, CDR1 is SQVTM, CDR2 ANQGSEA. The CDR3 runs 13 residues. Trimming took 6 bases from V and 4 from J, leaving 15 bases between them. The CDR3 spells CSVAALGRETQYF. The CDR3 bases are TGCAGCGTAGCCGCTCTGGGCAGAGAGACCCAGTACTTC.

V gene TRBV28 combines with J gene TRBJ1-6, with TRBD1 matching 8 bases. Trimming removed 6 bases from V and 6 bases from J; junction bases left unmatched: 13. This CDR3 contains 17 residues. Germline assignment: CDR1 MDHEN and CDR2 SYDVKM. CDR3 in amino acids: CASRGWGGTGTNSPLHF. For the CDR3, the DNA is TGTGCCAGCAGGGGGTGGGGCGGGACAGGCACTAATTCACCCCTCCACTTT.

This clonotype was recorded at least ten times. CDR3 DNA sequence: TGCGCCAGCAGCTTGGTTGTCCAAGAGACCCAGTACTTC. Residues: CASSLVVQETQYF. The chain uses TRBV5-1 and TRBJ2-5; D not certain. Germline-derived CDR1 and CDR2 are SGHRS and YFSETQ. Trimming pared 0 bases from V and 1 base from J, leaving 4 bases between. The length of the CDR3 is 13 residues.

This clonotype was recorded many times. The chain is built from TRBV5-6 and TRBJ1-3; D ambiguous. Germline V gives CDR1 SGHDT, CDR2 YYEEEE. The CDR3 runs 15 residues. Trimming left V 0 bases short and J 0 bases short, with 7 bases between. CDR3 protein: CASSLESYSGNTIYF. The CDR3, as DNA: TGTGCCAGCAGCTTGGAGAGCTACTCTGGAAACACCATATATTTT. Drawing the rest from reference TRBV5-6 and TRBJ1-3, the complete variable domain is DAGVTQSPTHLIKTRGQQVTLRCSPKSGHDTVSWYQQALGQGPQFIFQYYEEEERQRGNFPDRFSGHQFPNYSSELNVNALLLGDSALYLCASSLESYSGNTIYFGEGSWLTVV.

This clonotype was seen many times. The chain employs TRBV7-9 and TRBJ2-7, with D possibly TRBD2 on 6 matching bases. Germline CDR1 SEHNR, CDR2 FQNEAQ (reference sequence). V was trimmed by 5 bases and J by 2 bases, leaving 13 bases between them. This CDR3 is built from 14 residues. CDR3 coding DNA: TGTGCCAGCAGCCGGGACTCTACCGCCTACGAGCAGTACTTC. It codes for CASSRDSTAYEQYF. The variable domain in full, with the rest retrieved from reference TRBV7-9 and TRBJ2-7, is DTGVSQNPRHKITKRGQNVTFRCDPISEHNRLYWYRQTLGQGPEFLTYFQNEAQLEKSRLLSDRFSAERPKGSFSTLEIQRTEQGDSAMYLCASSRDSTAYEQYFGPGTRLTVT.

By proportion, this clonotype is medium-sized (0.01 to 0.1%). J is TRBJ2-1 and V is TRBV2, with 9 nucleotides matching TRBD1. CDR1 SNHLY and CDR2 FYNNEI come from the germline V gene. The CDR3 extends over 13 amino acids. V lost 6 bases to trimming and J lost 8 bases; unmatched junction nucleotides: 5. CDR3 region: CASRWTGVDEQFF. As DNA, the CDR3 is TGTGCCAGCAGGTGGACAGGGGTGGATGAGCAGTTCTTC. Full variable domain (rest looked up from reference TRBV2 and TRBJ2-1): EPEVTQTPSHQVTQMGQEVILRCVPISNHLYFYWYRQILGQKVEFLVSFYNNEISEKSEIFDDQFSVERPDGSNFTLKIRSTKLEDSAMYFCASRWTGVDEQFFGPGTRLTVL.

This clonotype is medium-sized (0.01 to 0.1%) in the sample. The chain has TRBV12-3 or TRBV12-4 and TRBJ2-7; D ambiguous. The V gene lost 6 bases and the J gene lost 0 bases, with 12 bases spanning the gap. CDR3 length: 14 amino acids. CDR3 coding DNA: TGTGCCAGCAGGAAGGGCCTTAGCTCCTACGAGCAGTACTTC. This gives the protein CASRKGLSSYEQYF.

The table lists this clonotype with many counts. The rearrangement uses TRBV18 and TRBJ2-7, with a tentative D call TRBD2 (5 bases). CDR1 and CDR2 from the germline V gene are KGHSH and LQKENI. Trimming left V 2 bases short and J 2 bases short, with 13 bases between. The CDR3 has 15 residues. CDR3 amino acids: CASSPGSGRTYEQYF. DNA of the CDR3: TGTGCCAGCTCACCAGGCAGCGGCCGTACCTACGAGCAGTACTTC.

The chain employs TRBV5-1 and TRBJ1-2; D is ambiguous. Trimming removed 4 bases from V and 10 bases from J, with 20 bases in between. The CDR3 loop spans 14 amino acids. Germline CDR1 is SGHRS and CDR2 is YFSETQ. The CDR3 is CASSLGPQIGVYTF. The CDR3 DNA sequence: TGCGCCAGCAGCCTTGGACCGCAAATTGGTGTCTACACCTTC.

This clonotype occurred many times. The rearrangement joins TRBV7-9 to TRBJ1-4; no firm D call. This CDR3 has 12 residues. Germline-derived CDR1 and CDR2 are SEHNR and FQNEAQ (reference sequence). Trimming shortened V by 1 base and J by 4 bases, and 1 base separated the two germline ends. The DNA of the CDR3 is TGTGCCAGCAGCTTAGTTAATGAAAAACTGTTTTTT. Its translation is CASSLVNEKLFF.

This clonotype has a count of ten or more. V gene TRBV15 combines with J gene TRBJ2-5; a possible D gene is TRBD2 (6 bases). V was trimmed by 0 bases and J by 1 base, leaving 9 bases between them. This CDR3 is 15 amino acids long. The V gene's germline CDR1 is LNHNV and CDR2 YYDKDF (reference sequence). For the CDR3, the DNA is TGTGCCACCAGCAGAGATTGGGGGGTCCAAGAGACCCAGTACTTC. Translated, it gives CATSRDWGVQETQYF.

V usage is TRBV15 and J usage is TRBJ2-3; the match to TRBD2 covers 11 bases. Trimming removed 4 bases from V and 6 bases from J; junction bases left unmatched: 6. CDR1 is LNHNV and CDR2 is YYDKDF in the germline V gene (reference sequence). The CDR3 is 15 residues long. CDR3 residues: CATSTRLAGMDTQYF. Here the CDR3 DNA reads TGTGCCACCAGCACGAGACTAGCGGGAATGGATACGCAGTATTTT.

Concerning this clonotype itself: The conserved final phenylalanine or tryptophan is absent from the CDR3, which likely points to a read error. Because the CDR3's place on the DNA is in doubt, the DNA is left out and the CDR3 is given as listed by TCRdb. The genes are TRBV28 and TRBJ2-2; the table's D call of TRBD1 was not tested on the DNA. The CDR3 spans 14 residues, counting both ends. Germline CDR1 and CDR2: MDHEN and SYDVKM. CDR3 loop: CASNLGALTGEMFL.

Comment on this clonotype: A much larger clone lies a single base off, so this may be a read error. The chain couples TRBV19 to TRBJ1-1; the D is unclear. Trimming shortened V by 5 bases and J by 10 bases, and 11 bases separated the two germline ends. This CDR3 region has 11 residues. CDR1 and CDR2 from the germline V gene are LNHDA and SQIVND (reference sequence). The CDR3 region is CASSYARGAFF. The DNA for the CDR3 is TGTGCCAGTAGTTACGCACGGGGAGCTTTCTTT.

By its share, this clonotype is medium-sized. The chain links TRBV28 to TRBJ1-5; a possible D gene is TRBD1 (5 bases). The CDR3 totals 13 residues. Germline V CDR1 and CDR2: MDHEN, SYDVKM. Trimming removed 6 bases from V and 9 bases from J, with 15 bases in between. The CDR3 region has the DNA TGTGCCAGCAGAAAGCCGGGACGACCGCCCCAGCATTTT. Protein: CASRKPGRPPQHF.

This clonotype was observed at least ten times. The chain employs TRBV7-2 and TRBJ2-5; D uncertain. Germline CDR1 SGHTA, CDR2 FQGNSA. The CDR3 is made up of 14 amino acids. V shed 2 bases and J shed 5 bases, with 12 bases lying between them. CDR3 sequence: CASSLNRGRETQYF. DNA for the CDR3: TGTGCCAGCAGCTTAAACAGAGGACGTGAGACCCAGTACTTC. Variable domain in full (rest from reference TRBV7-2 and TRBJ2-5): GAGVSQSPSNKVTEKGKDVELRCDPISGHTALYWYRQSLGQGLEFLIYFQGNSAPDKSGLPSDRFSAERTGGSVSTLTIQRTQQEDSAVYLCASSLNRGRETQYFGPGTRLLVL.

Relative to its sample, this clonotype is medium-sized. CDR3 DNA sequence: TGTGCCAGCAGTGAAAGGGGGAGAGGGTCCTACGAGCAGTACTTC. Translated: CASSERGRGSYEQYF. The chain uses TRBV6-1 and TRBJ2-7, with D perhaps matching TRBD1 (6 bases). The germline V gene has CDR1 MNHNS and CDR2 SASEGT. With 2 bases removed from V and 1 base from J, the gap between germline ends came to 12 bases. The CDR3 sequence is 15 residues long.

Judged by abundance, this clonotype is medium-sized. The V gene is TRBV5-1, the J gene TRBJ2-1; D unclear. V was clipped by 0 bases and J by 0 bases, with 10 bases between them. Germline assignment: CDR1 SGHRS and CDR2 YFSETQ. The CDR3 is made up of 16 amino acids. The CDR3: CASSLGYTSSYNEQFF. In DNA form, the CDR3 reads TGCGCCAGCAGCTTGGGGTACACCAGCTCCTACAATGAGCAGTTCTTC.

In its sample, this clonotype is medium-sized. This sequence joins TRBV5-1 and TRBJ1-1; TRBD1 matches 7 bases. CDR3 length equals 15 residues. The J segment lost 5 bases and the V segment lost 4 bases, leaving 11 bases of the junction unmatched. Looked up from germline, CDR1 is SGHRS and CDR2 is YFSETQ. This CDR3 is CASSQGQHLGTEAFF. CDR3 nucleotide sequence: TGCGCCAGCAGCCAGGGACAGCACTTAGGTACTGAAGCTTTCTTT.

This clonotype was detected ten times or more. The chain uses TRBV15 and TRBJ2-7; D perhaps matches TRBD1 (5 bases). The length of the CDR3 is 15 residues. V lost 3 bases, J lost 2 bases, and 14 bases lay in between. Germline lookup yields CDR1 LNHNV and CDR2 YYDKDF (reference sequence). The CDR3 reads CATSSYRQLPYEQYF. The CDR3, as DNA: TGTGCCACCAGCAGTTACCGACAGCTACCCTACGAGCAGTACTTC.

This clonotype has ten or more counts. The chain carries TRBV10-2 and TRBJ2-5, with 12 bases that match TRBD2. This CDR3 is 15 amino acids long. The trim removed 0 bases at V and 4 bases at J, leaving 0 bases unmatched. Germline lookup yields CDR1 WSHSY and CDR2 SAAADI. CDR3 nucleotide sequence: TGCGCCAGCAGTGAGTCGGGACTAGCGGGAGAGACCCAGTACTTC. Its protein product is CASSESGLAGETQYF.

A note on this clonotype: A single base is all that separates this from a far larger clone, so a read error is likely. The chain carries TRBV13 and TRBJ1-6; 8 bases agree with TRBD1. With V trimmed by 5 bases and J by 10 bases, 10 bases remained unmatched. The germline gives CDR1 PRHDT, CDR2 FYEKMQ (reference sequence). This CDR3 spans 15 amino acids. The DNA for the CDR3 is TGTGCCAGCAGCCCCTTAGACAGGGGAGGGTCACCCCTCCACTTT. This encodes CASSPLDRGGSPLHF.

This clonotype has ten or more counts. The rearrangement uses TRBV19 and TRBJ2-4; D is possibly TRBD1 or TRBD2 (6 bases each). Germline CDR1 and CDR2: LNHDA and SQIVND (reference sequence). The CDR3 covers 13 residues. Trimming pared 7 bases from V and 5 bases from J, leaving 12 bases between. This CDR3 reads CASKVGGQNIQYF. The CDR3 DNA reads as TGTGCCAGTAAAGTCGGGGGCCAAAACATTCAGTACTTC.

This clonotype occurred many times. V gene TRBV5-1 combines with J gene TRBJ1-4; maybe TRBD1 (6 bases). Germline CDR1 and CDR2: SGHRS and YFSETQ. Trimming cost V 0 bases and J 7 bases, with 16 bases left between them. The CDR3 sequence is 16 residues long. The CDR3 nucleotides are TGCGCCAGCAGCTTGGTTCTAGGGGGAAAGCGTGAAAAACTGTTTTTT. Amino acid sequence: CASSLVLGGKREKLFF.

By sample fraction, this clonotype is medium-sized. The gene calls are TRBV27 and TRBJ1-1, with TRBD1 as a possible D gene (5 bases). The length of the CDR3 is 15 residues. The germline gives CDR1 MNHEY, CDR2 SMNVEV (reference sequence). V lost 5 bases to trimming and J lost 4 bases, with 17 bases between them. The CDR3 loop is CASSASLKRGTEAFF. The CDR3 DNA is TGTGCCAGCAGTGCTAGTTTGAAGAGGGGCACTGAAGCTTTCTTT.

In this sample, this clonotype turned up many times. The CDR3 DNA reads as TGTGCCAGCAGCCCCGGACAGGGGGACTATGGCTACACCTTC. Translated, it gives CASSPGQGDYGYTF. The rearrangement uses TRBV7-3 and TRBJ1-2, with 10 bases lining up with TRBD1. The CDR3 length is 14 residues. In germline, CDR1 is SGHTA, CDR2 FQGTGA. J lost 3 bases, V lost 5 bases, and 3 bases had no gene match.

This clonotype was counted ten times or more. The chain recombines TRBV5-8 with TRBJ2-3; 8 bases line up with TRBD2. The CDR3 covers 16 residues. The junction had 10 bases not matched to a gene; V was cut back by 5 bases and J by 2 bases. Germline CDR1 is SGHTS and CDR2 is YDEGEE. In nucleotides, the CDR3 is TGTGCCAGCAGACTGACCGGGACTAGACCCACAGATACGCAGTATTTT. Translation gives CASRLTGTRPTDTQYF.

This clonotype was detected many times. This chain joins TRBV2 and TRBJ2-3, with D possibly being TRBD2 (5 bases). Trimming stripped 2 bases from V and 3 bases from J, with 12 bases between. The germline CDR1 and CDR2 sequences are SNHLY and FYNNEI. CDR3 length: 15 amino acids. CDR3 protein: CASSEYLAETDTQYF. In DNA form, the CDR3 reads TGTGCCAGCAGTGAATATCTAGCAGAGACAGATACGCAGTATTTT.